This TCR beta chain was recorded in a study of human T cells and chemical hapten exposure. Turning to the study itself: Variation in per-sample TCR yields came mainly from small pooled library volume differences. Study-wide findings and caveats: With regard to DPC sensitization, TCRs above 1 in 1000 frequency did not change.

This clonotype was detected once. Antigen specificity is unknown. The library put unique molecular identifiers onto individual cDNA molecules. In the original workflow: A typical sample had 95,000 to 100,000 TCRs, with about 23,224 to 690,600 overall. MiXCR, run by TCRdb on the reads, gives a single entry per CDR3 protein. The V and J calls were determined by TCRdb, not by the authors. The sample yields 2,500 to 4,000 distinct CDR3 sequences, roughly 50% seen once. Per the germline V gene, CDR1 is ENHRY and CDR2 is SYGVKD. The length of the CDR3 is 13 residues. The junction had 8 bases not matched to a gene; V was cut back by 11 bases and J by 3 bases. Blood, whole and unfractionated, served as the source for total RNA extraction.

This clonotype was obtained from a human donor who had alopecia or was a healthy volunteer (not recorded which). Some clones in this sample may be carry-over from other donors' samples. This table probably holds off-target reads from a library built for another chain. Sequences were obtained from whole blood. J is TRBJ2-7 and V is TRBV10-3; 9 bases align to TRBD2. For the CDR3, the DNA is TGTGCCGCCGGACTAGCGCCCGACTACGAGCAGTACTTC. This sequence encodes CAAGLAPDYEQYF.